These 6 T cell receptor beta chains share one sample of origin, sequenced in a study of OX40 agonist ivuxolimab in advanced cancers. Libraries were prepared by immunoSEQ multiplex PCR; TCRdb keeps only in-frame clonotypes and omits some of them. Seen here are around 70,000 clones, about 83% observed once, and the top ten hold around 6.9%. This specimen was CD4+ or CD8+ T cells sorted from blood, taken in a trial of the OX40 agonist ivuxolimab. The source is an adult with an advanced solid tumor such as melanoma, head and neck, liver or kidney cancer.

This chain links TRBV7-9 with TRBJ2-5; 11 bases are a match to TRBD2. The J call could be wrong; TRBJ2-7 is a better fit for the DNA end. The germline CDR1 and CDR2 sequences are SEHNR and FQNEAQ (reference sequence). The CDR3 consists of 16 residues. The DNA of the CDR3 is TGTGCCAGCAGCCTTTCCGGGCTAGCGGGAGGCTACGAGCAGTACTTC. Protein sequence: CASSLSGLAGGYEQYF.

This sequence joins TRBV20-1 and TRBJ2-3, with unresolved D. Germline CDR1 and CDR2: DFQATT and SNEGSKA (reference sequence). V lost 5 bases, J lost 10 bases, and 13 bases lay in between. This CDR3 has 11 amino acids. CDR3 in amino acids: CSARNGPAQYF. Written as DNA, the CDR3 is TGCAGTGCTCGGAACGGCCCTGCGCAGTATTTT.

This clone was seen more than once but under ten times. The rearrangement joins TRBV7-3 to TRBJ1-1; D is unclear. The CDR3 is 13 residues long. Germline V gene sequence: CDR1 SGHTA, CDR2 FQGTGA. V was clipped by 0 bases and J by 4 bases, with 6 bases between them. The chain's CDR3 is CASSLTGRTEAFF. In DNA, the CDR3 is TGTGCCAGCAGCTTAACCGGACGCACTGAAGCTTTCTTT. Supplemented by reference TRBV7-3 and TRBJ1-1, the full variable domain reads GAGVSQTPSNKVTEKGKYVELRCDPISGHTALYWYRQSLGQGPEFLIYFQGTGAADDSGLPNDRFFAVRPEGSVSTLKIQRTERGDSAVYLCASSLTGRTEAFFGQGTRLTVV.

V gene TRBV19 combines with J gene TRBJ1-2; D remains unclear. Trimming removed 5 bases at V and 7 bases at J, with 20 bases between. This CDR3 contains 15 residues. Germline CDR1 and CDR2: LNHDA and SQIVND (reference sequence). Here the CDR3 reads CASSPGRPDPSGYTF. CDR3 coding DNA: TGTGCCAGTAGTCCAGGCCGCCCAGACCCTTCTGGCTACACCTTC.

The chain has TRBV18 and TRBJ1-2; no clear D. CDR3 length: 13 residues. Germline CDR1 is KGHSH and CDR2 is LQKENI. V lost 0 bases and J lost 5, with 7 bases in between. For the CDR3, the DNA is TGTGCCAGCTCACCACCGGGAGGGTATGGCTACACCTTC. Translating it yields CASSPPGGYGYTF.

The table lists this clone with a count of one. This rearrangement joins TRBV2 to TRBJ1-5, with 7 bases lining up with TRBD1. Looked up from germline, CDR1 is SNHLY and CDR2 is FYNNEI. This CDR3 has 15 residues. Trimming cost V 8 bases and J 6 bases; bases outside gene matches: 13. In DNA, the CDR3 is TGTGCCAGCTCCCAAGAGCAGGGGGGGCGTCAGCCCCAGCATTTT. Protein product: CASSQEQGGRQPQHF.